Listed here are 24 T cell receptor beta chains from one sample, sequenced in a study of T-cell reconstitution after alpha-beta-depleted transplantation in children. TCRbeta library preparation incorporated unique molecular identifiers. Via MiXCR, TCRdb re-called the PCR reads, giving one row per CDR3 protein. The table records 70,000 to 95,000 distinct CDR3 sequences, over 9% of them present only once. Specimen: PBMCs from the stem cell graft donor, collected from the stem cell graft. These receptors originate from a human donor who donated a stem cell graft to a child with inherited bone marrow failure.

This clonotype was seen many times. The rearrangement joins TRBV5-1 to TRBJ2-7; possibly TRBD1 for D (6 bases). Germline values: CDR1 SGHRS, CDR2 YFSETQ. There are 12 residues in the CDR3. The ends were cut back, 4 bases at V and 6 bases at J, with 11 bases in the middle. DNA for the CDR3: TGCGCCAGCAGCGAACAGGGACGCGAGCAGTACTTC. Its translation: CASSEQGREQYF.

In its sample, this clonotype was seen many times. The V call is TRBV29-1, the J call TRBJ1-2; tentatively, D is TRBD1 (6 bases). Trimming shortened V by 5 bases and J by 5 bases, and 15 bases separated the two germline ends. CDR1 and CDR2 from the germline V gene are SQVTM and ANQGSEA. This CDR3 spans 13 amino acids. The CDR3 loop reads CSVQGGSVYGYTF. CDR3 DNA sequence: TGCAGCGTTCAAGGGGGATCCGTATATGGCTACACCTTC.

This clonotype was counted at least ten times. The DNA for the CDR3 is TGCGCCAGCAGCTTGTCGAGGGCGGAAGCTTTCTTT. Translated: CASSLSRAEAFF. The rearrangement joins TRBV5-1 to TRBJ1-1; D uncertain. Germline V gene sequence: CDR1 SGHRS, CDR2 YFSETQ. V lost 1 base to trimming and J lost 8 bases, with 9 bases between them. The CDR3 has 12 amino acids.

This clonotype came up many times. The chain employs TRBV5-1 and TRBJ1-1; D is unclear. Per germline, CDR1 SGHRS and CDR2 YFSETQ. Trimming took off 0 bases at V and 7 bases at J, with 7 bases between the two ends. CDR3 size: 12 residues. The CDR3 sequence is CASSLEVGEAFF. Written as DNA, the CDR3 is TGCGCCAGCAGCTTGGAGGTCGGTGAAGCTTTCTTT.

Details on this clonotype: A clone one base away is much larger, so this may be a read error. The chain recombines TRBV7-2 with TRBJ1-4; D is undetermined. The CDR3 has 15 amino acids. Germline loops: CDR1 SGHTA, CDR2 FQGNSA. The CDR3 region is CASSLVPRSEEKLLF. The CDR3, as DNA: TGTGCCAGCAGCTTAGTACCCCGTTCGGAAGAAAAACTGCTTTTT.

Ten or more counts support this clonotype. The chain joins TRBV4-3 to TRBJ2-3, with TRBD1 identical over 9 bases. CDR1 is LGHNA and CDR2 is YSLEER in the germline V gene. The CDR3 covers 17 residues. Trimming at V came to 1 base and at J to 0 bases, leaving 5 bases not matched to a gene. The CDR3 nucleotides are TGCGCCAGCAGCCAAGGACAGGGGGTGGGTAGCACAGATACGCAGTATTTT. This gives the protein CASSQGQGVGSTDTQYF.

This clonotype occurred many times. The chain links TRBV5-1 to TRBJ2-3, with 11 bases aligning to TRBD2. The trim removed 0 bases at V and 4 bases at J, leaving 10 bases unmatched. Germline lookup yields CDR1 SGHRS and CDR2 YFSETQ. The CDR3 has 18 amino acids. CDR3 bases: TGCGCCAGCAGCTTGGCCCCCTTAGCGGGGGGGCCGGCAGATACGCAGTATTTT. This gives the protein CASSLAPLAGGPADTQYF.

This clonotype was counted ten times or more. This chain uses TRBV5-1 with TRBJ1-1; D gene unclear. V dropped 4 bases and J dropped 6 bases, with 16 bases sitting between them. Germline V lookup: CDR1 SGHRS, CDR2 YFSETQ. The CDR3 is made up of 14 amino acids. DNA for the CDR3: TGCGCCAGCAGCCCCTTTATCTCGGCCGCTGAAGCTTTCTTT. This sequence encodes CASSPFISAAEAFF.

This clonotype was recorded at least ten times. V usage is TRBV5-1 and J usage is TRBJ2-2; TRBD1 matches at 8 bases. Germline V lookup: CDR1 SGHRS, CDR2 YFSETQ. V lost 4 bases and J lost 6; bases outside the gene matches: 2. The CDR3 has 13 residues. The CDR3 region is CASSRTGPGELFF. CDR3 DNA: TGCGCCAGCAGCAGGACAGGGCCCGGGGAGCTGTTTTTT.

This clonotype was counted at least ten times. The CDR3 loop reads CASSLRPLAGTSYEQYF. DNA of the CDR3: TGCGCCAGCAGCTTGAGGCCCCTAGCGGGAACCTCCTACGAGCAGTACTTC. The chain employs TRBV5-1 and TRBJ2-7; 9 bases are shared with TRBD2. The length of the CDR3 is 17 residues. V shed 1 base, J shed 0 bases, and the junction held 8 bases outside the gene matches. CDR1 and CDR2 (germline): SGHRS, YFSETQ.

The gene calls are TRBV7-9 and TRBJ1-3, with D possibly TRBD1 on 5 matching bases. Germline CDR1 and CDR2: SEHNR and FQNEAQ (reference sequence). The CDR3 spans 16 residues. V was shortened by 1 base and J by 0 bases, with 10 bases between the two germline ends. The chain's CDR3 is CASSLEDTSSGNTIYF. In DNA, the CDR3 is TGTGCCAGCAGCTTAGAGGACACTTCCTCTGGAAACACCATATATTTT.

The chain employs TRBV5-6 and TRBJ1-2; no reliable D call. There are 14 residues in the CDR3. Trimming removed 0 bases at V and 3 bases at J, with 9 bases between. CDR1 and CDR2 (germline): SGHDT, YYEEEE. CDR3 amino acids: CASSLANSYYGYTF. In DNA form, the CDR3 reads TGTGCCAGCAGCTTGGCCAACAGCTACTATGGCTACACCTTC.

This clonotype was counted only a few times. The chain recombines TRBV6-1 with TRBJ1-5; no definite D call. This CDR3 is 13 amino acids long. Germline values: CDR1 MNHNS, CDR2 SASEGT. V was pared by 8 bases and J by 3 bases, with 11 bases between. CDR3 loop: CASAVRFNQPQHF. CDR3 in DNA: TGTGCCAGCGCGGTACGCTTCAATCAGCCCCAGCATTTT.

This clonotype showed up many times. V and J are TRBV20-1 and TRBJ2-1, with 11 bases lining up with TRBD2. This CDR3 contains 12 residues. Trimming took 6 bases from V and 12 from J; bases not matched to a gene: 7. Per germline, CDR1 DFQATT and CDR2 SNEGSKA (reference sequence). The CDR3 DNA sequence: TGCAGTGCCTCCTCCCTAGCGGGAGGGCAGTTCTTC. Its protein is CSASSLAGGQFF.

In its sample, this clonotype was seen many times. The chain employs TRBV7-2 and TRBJ2-7; 9 positions agree with TRBD1. The V segment lost 1 base and the J segment 3 bases; nucleotides outside the gene matches: 4. The CDR3 is made up of 15 amino acids. The germline CDR1 and CDR2 sequences are SGHTA and FQGNSA. As DNA, the CDR3 is TGTGCCAGCAGCTTAGAACAGGGGGCGATCTACGAGCAGTACTTC. The encoded protein is CASSLEQGAIYEQYF.

This clonotype has a count of ten or more. V is TRBV4-3 and J is TRBJ2-2; D may be TRBD1 (5 bases). The V end was cut by 1 base, the J end by 1 base, with 22 bases between. The CDR3 length is 20 residues. Per germline, CDR1 LGHNA and CDR2 YSLEER. CDR3 protein: CASSQVGDSLGIGNTGELFF. The DNA of the CDR3 is TGCGCCAGCAGCCAAGTCGGCGACAGCTTAGGGATAGGGAACACCGGGGAGCTGTTTTTT.

This clonotype came up many times. The V call is TRBV24-1, the J call TRBJ2-6; 7 bases are shared with TRBD1. The CDR3 covers 19 residues. V was clipped by 7 bases and J by 0 bases; unmatched bases: 14. Germline CDR1 KGHDR, CDR2 SFDVKD. DNA of the CDR3: TGTGCCACCAGAGTCCGGGGACAGAGGCCCCACTCTGGGGCCAACGTCCTGACTTTC. Its protein product is CATRVRGQRPHSGANVLTF.

This clonotype was seen repeatedly, ten times or more. The gene calls are TRBV7-8 and TRBJ1-6; the match to TRBD1 covers 7 bases. CDR1 SGHVS and CDR2 FQNEAQ come from the germline V gene. Germline trimming cut 5 bases from V and 5 bases from J; bases unmatched to any gene: 3. CDR3 length: 14 amino acids. The CDR3: CASSRDSHNSPLHF. CDR3 nucleotide sequence: TGTGCCAGCAGCCGGGACAGCCATAATTCACCCCTCCACTTT.

The chain carries TRBV20-1 and TRBJ2-1, with 8 bases fitting TRBD1. Germline V gives CDR1 DFQATT, CDR2 SNEGSKA (reference sequence). The CDR3 length is 14 residues. Germline trimming cut 3 bases from V and 6 bases from J; bases unmatched to any gene: 7. Here the CDR3 reads CSARRRTGGNEQFF. As DNA, the CDR3 is TGCAGTGCTAGGAGAAGAACAGGGGGCAATGAGCAGTTCTTC.

This clonotype was picked up many times. This chain connects TRBV2 to TRBJ2-5, with TRBD2 matching over 8 bases. This CDR3 has 17 amino acids. The germline CDR1 and CDR2 sequences are SNHLY and FYNNEI. Unmatched junction bases numbered 16, after V lost 8 bases and J lost 2 bases. Here the CDR3 reads CASVGPFGGGRQETQYF. The CDR3 DNA sequence: TGTGCCAGCGTGGGCCCCTTTGGCGGGGGGCGTCAAGAGACCCAGTACTTC.

The chain uses TRBV29-1 and TRBJ1-4; 7 nucleotides agree with TRBD1. Trimming at V came to 5 bases and at J to 6 bases, leaving 3 bases not matched to a gene. Germline-derived CDR1 and CDR2 are SQVTM and ANQGSEA. The CDR3 is 12 residues long. CDR3 DNA: TGCAGCGTTCTCACAGGGGATGAAAAACTGTTTTTT. Translated: CSVLTGDEKLFF.

This clonotype came up many times. This chain connects TRBV24-1 to TRBJ2-3; D gene ambiguous. CDR3 length: 19 residues. Trimming shortened V by 3 bases and J by 5 bases, and 26 bases separated the two germline ends. Germline-derived CDR1 and CDR2 are KGHDR and SFDVKD. In DNA, the CDR3 is TGTGCCACCAGTGATGATTTTAGGGCAGGACCTTTGAGTGAAGATACGCAGTATTTT. It specifies CATSDDFRAGPLSEDTQYF.

The sample holds a few counts of this clonotype. The chain carries TRBV9 and TRBJ2-3; no definite D call. The CDR3 loop spans 13 amino acids. The V end was cut by 0 bases, the J end by 0 bases, with 2 bases between. Germline CDR1 SGDLS, CDR2 YYNGEE. The CDR3, as DNA: TGTGCCAGCAGCGTAGGTAGCACAGATACGCAGTATTTT. Translation gives CASSVGSTDTQYF.

This clonotype was detected many times. The rearrangement uses TRBV7-2 and TRBJ1-1, with 7 positions matching TRBD1. CDR3 size: 13 residues. The junction had 6 bases not matched to a gene; V was cut back by 1 base and J by 10 bases. Germline V CDR1 and CDR2: SGHTA, FQGNSA. In DNA, the CDR3 is TGTGCCAGCAGCTTAGTAAGGGGGCCAGGAGCTTTCTTT. Its translation: CASSLVRGPGAFF. The full variable domain, in which reference TRBV7-2 and TRBJ1-1 provide the parts outside the CDR3, is GAGVSQSPSNKVTEKGKDVELRCDPISGHTALYWYRQSLGQGLEFLIYFQGNSAPDKSGLPSDRFSAERTGGSVSTLTIQRTQQEDSAVYLCASSLVRGPGAFFGQGTRLTVV.